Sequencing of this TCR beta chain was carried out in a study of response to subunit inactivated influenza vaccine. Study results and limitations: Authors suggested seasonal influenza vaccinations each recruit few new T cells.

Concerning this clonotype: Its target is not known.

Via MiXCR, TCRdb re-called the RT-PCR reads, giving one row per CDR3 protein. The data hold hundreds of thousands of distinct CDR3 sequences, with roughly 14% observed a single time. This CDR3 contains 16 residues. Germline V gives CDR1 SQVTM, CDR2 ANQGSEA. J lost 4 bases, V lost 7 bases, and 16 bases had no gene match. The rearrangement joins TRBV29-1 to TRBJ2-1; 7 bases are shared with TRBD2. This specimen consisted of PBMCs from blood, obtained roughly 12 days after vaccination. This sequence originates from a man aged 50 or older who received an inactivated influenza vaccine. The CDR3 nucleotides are TGCAGCGCTGTCGGGGCGCGGGAGACGAAGTACAATGAGCAGTTCTTC. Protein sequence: CSAVGARETKYNEQFF.